This T cell receptor (beta chain) is drawn from a study of cytomegalovirus exposure and HLA in healthy donors. The primer mix had 60 Vbeta and 13 Jbeta primers. In the authors' workflow: Counted up in a later analysis, unique TCR beta chains came to about 80 million, with around 11 million shared. Profiled with immunoSEQ multiplex PCR; TCRdb holds only in-frame clones, not every one. Clonal size and the V and J genes are those of that table, whereas D and trimming came from the DNA. The data hold 150,000 to 200,000 clones, with roughly 75% observed a single time. Trimming cost V 1 base and J 4 bases, with 11 bases left between them. The germline CDR1 and CDR2 sequences are MNHNS and SASEGT. The CDR3 runs to 16 residues. Whole-study results and caveats: In a later analysis, common viral pathogens appeared linked to several of the most significant clusters.

This clone came up a few times. Its antigen is as yet unknown. This sequence was found in a male donor in good health and CMV-seronegative. Sequencing was carried out using PBMCs. The chain has TRBV6-1 and TRBJ2-6, with a tentative D call TRBD1 (5 bases). Here the CDR3 DNA reads TGTGCCAGCAGTGAAGGGACATTCTCCGGGGCCAACGTCCTGACTTTC. It is translated as CASSEGTFSGANVLTF.